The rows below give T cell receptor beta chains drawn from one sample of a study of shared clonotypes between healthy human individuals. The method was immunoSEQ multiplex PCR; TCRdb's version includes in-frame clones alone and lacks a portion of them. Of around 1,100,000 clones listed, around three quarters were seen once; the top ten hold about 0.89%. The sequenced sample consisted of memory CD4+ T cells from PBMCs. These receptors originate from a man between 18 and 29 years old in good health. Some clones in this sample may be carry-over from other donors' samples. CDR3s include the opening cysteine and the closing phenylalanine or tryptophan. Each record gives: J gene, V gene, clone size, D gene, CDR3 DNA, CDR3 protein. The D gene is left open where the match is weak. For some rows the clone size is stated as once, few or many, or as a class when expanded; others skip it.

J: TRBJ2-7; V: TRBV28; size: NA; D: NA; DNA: TGTGCCAGCAGTATCCCTGAGGAGGTGTCCTACGAGCAGTACTTC; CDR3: CASSIPEEVSYEQYF
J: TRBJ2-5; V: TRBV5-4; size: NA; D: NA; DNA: TGTGCCAGCCGGGCGGAGCAAGGGGAAGAGACCCAGTACTTC; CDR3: CASRAEQGEETQYF
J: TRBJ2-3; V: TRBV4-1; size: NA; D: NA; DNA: TGCGCCAGCAGCCAACCCAACAAGGGTGGTGCAGATACGCAGTATTTT; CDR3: CASSQPNKGGADTQYF
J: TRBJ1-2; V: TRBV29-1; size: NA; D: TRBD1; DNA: TGCAGCGTGCCCGGACAGGGGGCAGTCGACTATGGCTACACCTTC; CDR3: CSVPGQGAVDYGYTF
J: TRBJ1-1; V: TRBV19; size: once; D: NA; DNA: TGTGCCAGTAGTAAAAACACGCAGAACACTGAAGCTTTCTTT; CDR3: CASSKNTQNTEAFF
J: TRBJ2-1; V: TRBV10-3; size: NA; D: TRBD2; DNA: TGTGCCATCAGTCCCAGCGGGAGAGCATCTAACAATGAGCAGTTCTTC; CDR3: CAISPSGRASNNEQFF
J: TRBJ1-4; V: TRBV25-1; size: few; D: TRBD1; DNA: TGTGCCAGCAGTGGGGACAGGGGGACTAATGAAAAACTGTTTTTT; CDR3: CASSGDRGTNEKLFF
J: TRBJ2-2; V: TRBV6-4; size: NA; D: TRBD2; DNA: TGTGCCAGCAGTGACTCTGCGGGAGAAGCCGGGGAGCTGTTTTTT; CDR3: CASSDSAGEAGELFF
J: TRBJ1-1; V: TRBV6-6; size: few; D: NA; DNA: TGTGCCAGCAGCCAAATTCTGGGCACTGAAGCTTTCTTT; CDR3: CASSQILGTEAFF
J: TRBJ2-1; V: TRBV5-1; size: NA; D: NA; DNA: TGCGCCAGCAGCTATTGGCGGGAAAGTGGCAATGAGCAGTTCTTC; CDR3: CASSYWRESGNEQFF
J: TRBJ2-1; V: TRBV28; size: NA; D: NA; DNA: TGTGCCAGCAGCACCAGAGATGAGCAGTTCTTC; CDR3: CASSTRDEQFF
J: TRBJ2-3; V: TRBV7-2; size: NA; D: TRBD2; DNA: TGTGCCAGCAGCGGGACTAGCGGGAGGGTACGTGGAGATACGCAGTATTTT; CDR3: CASSGTSGRVRGDTQYF
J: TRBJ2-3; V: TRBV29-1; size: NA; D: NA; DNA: TGCAGCGTTCAGGGGCCAACAGGCACAGATACGCAGTATTTT; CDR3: CSVQGPTGTDTQYF
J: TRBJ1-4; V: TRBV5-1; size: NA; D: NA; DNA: TGCGCCAGCAGCTTGACAACTAATGAAAAACTGTTTTTT; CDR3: CASSLTTNEKLFF
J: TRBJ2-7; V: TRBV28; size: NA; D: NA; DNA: TGTGCCAGCAGTTTACGATTCTTGGTGGTAGGGCAGTACTTC; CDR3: CASSLRFLVVGQYF
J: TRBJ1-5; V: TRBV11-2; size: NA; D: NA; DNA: TGTGCCAGCAGCTTTAACTCTCAGAGCAATCAGCCCCAGCATTTT; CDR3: CASSFNSQSNQPQHF
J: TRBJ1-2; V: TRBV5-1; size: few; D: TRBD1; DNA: TGCGCCAGCAGCGCTGCGGGACAGGGTAACAACTATGGCTACACCTTC; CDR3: CASSAAGQGNNYGYTF
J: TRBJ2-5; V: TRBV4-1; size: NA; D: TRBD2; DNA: TGCGCCAGCAGCCAACAGTCCGGGGGGCAAGAGACCCAGTACTTC; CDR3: CASSQQSGGQETQYF
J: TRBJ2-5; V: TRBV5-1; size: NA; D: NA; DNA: TGCGCCAGCAGCCTCAGCCTCCAGGGGGGGGAAGAGACCCAGTACTTC; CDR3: CASSLSLQGGEETQYF
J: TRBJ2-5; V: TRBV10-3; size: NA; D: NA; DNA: TGTGCCATCAGTGAGGGGTGGGAAGAGACCCAGTACTTC; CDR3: CAISEGWEETQYF
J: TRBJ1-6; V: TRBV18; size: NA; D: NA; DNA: TGTGCCAGCTCACCAGTCGTGACAGTGTCGTCACCCCTCCACTTT; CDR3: CASSPVVTVSSPLHF
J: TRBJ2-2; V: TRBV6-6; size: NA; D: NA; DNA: TGTGCCAGCAGGCCCTTGGGTAGGGTAGTCACCGGGGAGCTGTTTTTT; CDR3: CASRPLGRVVTGELFF
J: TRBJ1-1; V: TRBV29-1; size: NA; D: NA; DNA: TGCAGCGTGGGGAACCAGCTATATAGGACTGAAGCTTTCTTT; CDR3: CSVGNQLYRTEAFF
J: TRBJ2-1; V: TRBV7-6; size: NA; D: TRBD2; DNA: TGTGCCAGCAGCTTCGGCGGGGGGGATTACAATGAGCAGTTCTTC; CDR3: CASSFGGGDYNEQFF
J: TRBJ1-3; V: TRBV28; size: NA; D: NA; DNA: TGTGCCAGCAGCCGGATCATCGGGGGGAACACCATATATTTT; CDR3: CASSRIIGGNTIYF
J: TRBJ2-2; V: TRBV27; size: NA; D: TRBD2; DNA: TGTACCAGCGGGAGTACAGTGGTCGGGGAGCTGTTTTTT; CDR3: CTSGSTVVGELFF
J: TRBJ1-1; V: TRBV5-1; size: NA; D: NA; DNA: TGCGCCAGCAACGACCAAGAGGGCGGCACTGAAGCTTTCTTT; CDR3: CASNDQEGGTEAFF
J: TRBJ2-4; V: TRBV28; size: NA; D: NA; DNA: TGTGCCAGCAGTCGGACATCCCCCGGGGACATTCAGTACTTC; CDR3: CASSRTSPGDIQYF
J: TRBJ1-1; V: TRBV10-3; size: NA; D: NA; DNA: TGTGCCATCACCGGGACACCGAACACTGAAGCTTTCTTT; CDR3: CAITGTPNTEAFF
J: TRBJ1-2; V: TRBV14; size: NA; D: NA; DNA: TGTGCCAGCAGCCAGGGGACACACTATGGCTACACCTTC; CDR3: CASSQGTHYGYTF
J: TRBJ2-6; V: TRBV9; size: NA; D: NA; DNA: TGTGCCAGCAGCGGGCGGTTTGACGGGGCCAACGTCCTGACTTTC; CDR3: CASSGRFDGANVLTF
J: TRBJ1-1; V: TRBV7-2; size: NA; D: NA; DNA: TGTGCCAGCAGCTTAGTAGTAAGTGAAGCTTTCTTT; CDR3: CASSLVVSEAFF
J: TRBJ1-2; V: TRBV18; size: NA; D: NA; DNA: TGTGCCAGCTCACCACCTTTAAGCCAAACCCCTCTCTATGGCTACACCTTC; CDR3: CASSPPLSQTPLYGYTF
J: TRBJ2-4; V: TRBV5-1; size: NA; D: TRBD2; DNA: TGCGCCAGCAGCTTTTTGCGGGAGCCCAAAAACATTCAGTACTTC; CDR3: CASSFLREPKNIQYF
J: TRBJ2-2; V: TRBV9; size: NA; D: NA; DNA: TGTGCCAGCAACCCAAGGGGGACTTTGCCCGGGGAGCTGTTTTTT; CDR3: CASNPRGTLPGELFF
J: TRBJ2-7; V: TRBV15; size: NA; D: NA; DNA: TGTGTCTCGACATACCTCGAACAGACCTACGAGCAGTACTTC; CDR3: CVSTYLEQTYEQYF
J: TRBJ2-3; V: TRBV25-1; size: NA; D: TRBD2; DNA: TGTGCCAGCAGTGGTCTAGCGGGACCCACAGATACGCAGTATTTT; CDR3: CASSGLAGPTDTQYF
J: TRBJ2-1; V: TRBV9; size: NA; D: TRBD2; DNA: TGTGCCAGCAGCTCGACTAGCGGGACCTACAATGAGCAGTTCTTC; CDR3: CASSSTSGTYNEQFF
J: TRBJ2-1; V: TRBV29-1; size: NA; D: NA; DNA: TGCAGCGTTGTAGCGTTCCAGCCCCACAATGAGCAGTTCTTC; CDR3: CSVVAFQPHNEQFF
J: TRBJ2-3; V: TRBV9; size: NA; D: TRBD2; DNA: TGTGCCAGCAGCCACTCCGGGGGGAGTACAGATACGCAGTATTTT; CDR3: CASSHSGGSTDTQYF
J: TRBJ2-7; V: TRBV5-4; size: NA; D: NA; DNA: TGTGCCAGCAGCTTGGGATGGCAGGGTACCTACGAGCAGTACTTC; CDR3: CASSLGWQGTYEQYF
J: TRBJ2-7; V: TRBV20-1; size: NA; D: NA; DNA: TGCAGGGGGGATGGAGGGAACGAGCAGTACTTC; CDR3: CRGDGGNEQYF
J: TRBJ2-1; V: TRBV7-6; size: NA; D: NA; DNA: TGTGCCAGCAGCTTAGGGCTTAGTAGTGGCAATGAGCAGTTCTTC; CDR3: CASSLGLSSGNEQFF
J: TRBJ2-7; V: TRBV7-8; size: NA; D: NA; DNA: TGTGCCAGCATCCCTCGCGGGACTCCTTTCGCGGAGCAGTACTTC; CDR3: CASIPRGTPFAEQYF
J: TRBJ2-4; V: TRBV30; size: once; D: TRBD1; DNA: TGTGCCTGGAGTCGACAGGGGACCTTAGCCAAAAACATTCAGTACTTC; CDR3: CAWSRQGTLAKNIQYF
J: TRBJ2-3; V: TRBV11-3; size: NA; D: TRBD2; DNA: TGTGCCAGCAGCTCCCCTATTATGTATGTAAGCGGGAGTGGGGTAGATACGCAGTATTTT; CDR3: CASSSPIMYVSGSGVDTQYF
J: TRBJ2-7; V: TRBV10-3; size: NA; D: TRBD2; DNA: TGTGCCATCAGTGGGGGACTAGCGGGAGGCGAGCAGTACTTC; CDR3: CAISGGLAGGEQYF
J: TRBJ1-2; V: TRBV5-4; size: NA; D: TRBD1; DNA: TGTGCCAGTAAACTTTCGACGGACAGGGACTATGGCTACACCTTC; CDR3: CASKLSTDRDYGYTF
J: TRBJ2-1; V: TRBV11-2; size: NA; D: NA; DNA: TGTGCCAGCAGTCGCGGGAACCACAATGAGCAGTTCTTC; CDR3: CASSRGNHNEQFF
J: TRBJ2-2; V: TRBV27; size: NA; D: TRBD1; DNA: TGTGCCAGCAGTCTTAACCCCCCACAGGGGGGGAACACCGGGGAGCTGTTTTTT; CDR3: CASSLNPPQGGNTGELFF
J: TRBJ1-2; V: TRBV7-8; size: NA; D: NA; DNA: TGTGCCAGCAGCTTAGGTCCGGCCGGCGTTTCCTTGGGGGGCTACACCTTC; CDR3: CASSLGPAGVSLGGYTF